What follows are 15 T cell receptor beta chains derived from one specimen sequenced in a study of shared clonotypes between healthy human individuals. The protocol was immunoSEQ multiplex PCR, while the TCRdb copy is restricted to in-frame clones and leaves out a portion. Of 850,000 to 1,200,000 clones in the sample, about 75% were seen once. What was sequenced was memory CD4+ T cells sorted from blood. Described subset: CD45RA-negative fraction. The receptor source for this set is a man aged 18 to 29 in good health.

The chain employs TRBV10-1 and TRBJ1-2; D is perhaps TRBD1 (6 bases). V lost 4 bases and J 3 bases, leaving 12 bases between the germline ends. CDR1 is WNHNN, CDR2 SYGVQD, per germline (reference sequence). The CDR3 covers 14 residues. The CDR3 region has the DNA TGCGCCAGCAGTGCGGGGGGCCTCGACTATGGCTACACCTTC. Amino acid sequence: CASSAGGLDYGYTF.

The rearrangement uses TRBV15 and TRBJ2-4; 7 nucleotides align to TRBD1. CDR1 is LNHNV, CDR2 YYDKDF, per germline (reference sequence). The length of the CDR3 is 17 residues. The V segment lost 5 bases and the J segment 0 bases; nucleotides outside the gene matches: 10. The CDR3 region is CATSVGPGGQAKNIQYF. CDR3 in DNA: TGTGCCACCAGCGTAGGGCCAGGGGGACAAGCCAAAAACATTCAGTACTTC.

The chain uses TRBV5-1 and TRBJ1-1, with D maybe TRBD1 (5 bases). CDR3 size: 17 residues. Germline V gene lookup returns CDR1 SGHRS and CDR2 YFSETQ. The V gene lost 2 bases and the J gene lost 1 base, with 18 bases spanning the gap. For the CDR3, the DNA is TGCGCCAGCAGCTTAACACCTGCTGCTGGGGGGAACACTGAAGCTTTCTTT. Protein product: CASSLTPAAGGNTEAFF.

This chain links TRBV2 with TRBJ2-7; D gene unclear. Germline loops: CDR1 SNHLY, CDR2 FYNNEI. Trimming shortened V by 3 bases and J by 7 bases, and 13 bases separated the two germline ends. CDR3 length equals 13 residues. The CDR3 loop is CASSDSEWGEQYF. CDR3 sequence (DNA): TGTGCCAGCAGTGACTCGGAGTGGGGTGAGCAGTACTTC.

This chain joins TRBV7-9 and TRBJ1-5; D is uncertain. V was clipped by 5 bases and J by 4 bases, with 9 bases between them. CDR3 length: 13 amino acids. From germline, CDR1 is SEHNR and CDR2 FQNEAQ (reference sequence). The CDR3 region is CASSGGSNQPQHF. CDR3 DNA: TGTGCCAGCAGCGGAGGGAGTAATCAGCCCCAGCATTTT. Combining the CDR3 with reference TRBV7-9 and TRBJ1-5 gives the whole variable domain DTGVSQNPRHKITKRGQNVTFRCDPISEHNRLYWYRQTLGQGPEFLTYFQNEAQLEKSRLLSDRFSAERPKGSFSTLEIQRTEQGDSAMYLCASSGGSNQPQHFGDGTRLSIL.

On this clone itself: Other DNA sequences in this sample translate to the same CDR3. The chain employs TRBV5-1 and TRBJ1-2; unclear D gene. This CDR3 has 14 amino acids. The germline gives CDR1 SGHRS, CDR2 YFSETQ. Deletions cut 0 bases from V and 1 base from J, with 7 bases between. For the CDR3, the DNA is TGCGCCAGCAGCTTGGTGACGGGTAACTATGGCTACACCTTC. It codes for CASSLVTGNYGYTF.

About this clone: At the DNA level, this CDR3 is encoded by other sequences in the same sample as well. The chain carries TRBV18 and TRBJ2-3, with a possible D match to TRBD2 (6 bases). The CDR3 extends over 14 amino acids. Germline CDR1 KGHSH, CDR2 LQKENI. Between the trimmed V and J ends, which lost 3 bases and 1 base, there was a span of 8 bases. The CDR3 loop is CASSPRERTDTQYF. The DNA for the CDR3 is TGTGCCAGCTCACCCCGGGAGCGCACAGATACGCAGTATTTT.

In DNA form, the CDR3 reads TGTGCCAGCTCACAAGGGACAGCATCCTCCTACGAGCAGTACTTC. The encoded protein is CASSQGTASSYEQYF. The genes are TRBV18 and TRBJ2-7, with 7 nucleotides matching TRBD1. The CDR3 runs to 15 residues. V was pared by 4 bases and J by 0 bases, with 6 bases of the junction left unmatched. CDR1 is KGHSH and CDR2 is LQKENI in the germline V gene. Drawing the rest from reference TRBV18 and TRBJ2-7, the complete variable domain is NAGVMQNPRHLVRRRGQEARLRCSPMKGHSHVYWYRQLPEEGLKFMVYLQKENIIDESGMPKERFSAEFPKEGPSILRIQQVVRGDSAAYFCASSQGTASSYEQYFGPGTRLTVT.

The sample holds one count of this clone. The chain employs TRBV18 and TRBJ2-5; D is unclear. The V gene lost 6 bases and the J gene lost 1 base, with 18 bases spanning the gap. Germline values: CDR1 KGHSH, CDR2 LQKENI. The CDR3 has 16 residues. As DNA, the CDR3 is TGTGCCAGCTCCCAAGGAAGCCCAATAATCCAAGAGACCCAGTACTTC. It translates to CASSQGSPIIQETQYF.

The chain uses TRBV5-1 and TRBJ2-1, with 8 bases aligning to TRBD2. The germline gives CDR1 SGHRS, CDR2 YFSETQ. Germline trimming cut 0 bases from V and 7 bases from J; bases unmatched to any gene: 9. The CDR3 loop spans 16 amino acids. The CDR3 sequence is CASSLGESGSRNEQFF. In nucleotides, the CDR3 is TGCGCCAGCAGCTTGGGGGAAAGCGGGAGCAGGAATGAGCAGTTCTTC. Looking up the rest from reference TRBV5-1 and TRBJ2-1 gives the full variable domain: KAGVTQTPRYLIKTRGQQVTLSCSPISGHRSVSWYQQTPGQGLQFLFEYFSETQRNKGNFPGRFSGRQFSNSRSEMNVSTLELGDSALYLCASSLGESGSRNEQFFGPGTRLTVL.

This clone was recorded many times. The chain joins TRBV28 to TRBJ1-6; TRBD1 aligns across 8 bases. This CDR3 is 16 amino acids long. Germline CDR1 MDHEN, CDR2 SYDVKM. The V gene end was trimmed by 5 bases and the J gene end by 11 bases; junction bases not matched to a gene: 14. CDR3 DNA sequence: TGTGCCAGCAGTCCCGTGGCTCGGGACAGGCCTCCACCCCTCCACTTT. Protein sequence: CASSPVARDRPPPLHF.

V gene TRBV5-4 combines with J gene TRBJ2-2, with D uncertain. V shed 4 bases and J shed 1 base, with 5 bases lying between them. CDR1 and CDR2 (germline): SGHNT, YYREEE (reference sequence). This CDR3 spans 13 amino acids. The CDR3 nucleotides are TGTGCCAGCAGCGCACGGAACACCGGGGAGCTGTTTTTT. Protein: CASSARNTGELFF.

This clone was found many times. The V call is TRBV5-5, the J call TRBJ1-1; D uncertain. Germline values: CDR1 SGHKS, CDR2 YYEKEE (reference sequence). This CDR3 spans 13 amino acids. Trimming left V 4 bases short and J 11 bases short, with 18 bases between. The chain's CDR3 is CASSGGRDPGAFF. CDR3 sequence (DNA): TGTGCCAGCAGCGGAGGACGTGATCCTGGGGCTTTCTTT.

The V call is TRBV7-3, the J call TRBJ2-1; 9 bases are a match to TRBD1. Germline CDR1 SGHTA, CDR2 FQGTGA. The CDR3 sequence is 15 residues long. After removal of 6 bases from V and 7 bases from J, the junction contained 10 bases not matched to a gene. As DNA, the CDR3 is TGTGCCAGCAGTTCGTCGACAGGGGGAACGAATGAGCAGTTCTTC. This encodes CASSSSTGGTNEQFF.

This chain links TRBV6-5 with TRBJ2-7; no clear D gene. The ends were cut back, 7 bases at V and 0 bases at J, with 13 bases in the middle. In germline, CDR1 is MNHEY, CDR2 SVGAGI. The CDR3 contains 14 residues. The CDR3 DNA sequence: TGTGCCAGCACCAAGGGCGGAAGCTCCTACGAGCAGTACTTC. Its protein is CASTKGGSSYEQYF.